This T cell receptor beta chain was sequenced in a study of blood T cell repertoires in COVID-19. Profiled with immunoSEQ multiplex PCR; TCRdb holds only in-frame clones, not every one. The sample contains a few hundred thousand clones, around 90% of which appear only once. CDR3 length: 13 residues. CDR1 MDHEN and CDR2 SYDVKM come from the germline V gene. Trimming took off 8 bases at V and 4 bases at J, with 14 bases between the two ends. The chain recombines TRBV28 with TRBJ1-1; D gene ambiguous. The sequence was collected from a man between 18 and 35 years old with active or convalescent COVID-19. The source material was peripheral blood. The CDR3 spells CASLLVAGTEAFF. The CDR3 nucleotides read TGTGCCAGCCTACTGGTAGCCGGCACTGAAGCTTTCTTT.